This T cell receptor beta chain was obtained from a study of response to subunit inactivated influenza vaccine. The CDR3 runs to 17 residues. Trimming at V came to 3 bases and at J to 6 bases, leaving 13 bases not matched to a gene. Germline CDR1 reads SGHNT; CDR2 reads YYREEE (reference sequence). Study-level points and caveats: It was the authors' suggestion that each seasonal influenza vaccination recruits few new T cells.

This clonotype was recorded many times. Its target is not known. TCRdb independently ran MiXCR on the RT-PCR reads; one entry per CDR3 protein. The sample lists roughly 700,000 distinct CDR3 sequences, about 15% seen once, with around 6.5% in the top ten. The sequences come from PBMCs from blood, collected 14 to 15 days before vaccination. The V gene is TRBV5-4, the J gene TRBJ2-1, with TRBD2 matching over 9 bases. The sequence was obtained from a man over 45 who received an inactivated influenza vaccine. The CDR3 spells CASSSTSLAGQLNEQFF. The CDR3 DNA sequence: TGTGCCAGCAGCTCCACCTCGCTAGCGGGGCAACTCAATGAGCAGTTCTTC.